A selection of T cell receptor beta chains follows, all from one sample in a study of T-cell reconstitution after alpha-beta-depleted transplantation in children. TCRdb redid the calling of the PCR reads with MiXCR, one entry per CDR3 protein. The table lists roughly 82,000 distinct CDR3 sequences, over 12% of them singletons. Sequencing was performed on PBMCs, mostly from graft donor cells, taken 180 days after TCRalphabeta/CD19-depleted stem cell transplant. Receptors were obtained from a male patient aged 2 to 10 who had a stem cell transplant for acute lymphoblastic leukemia, so the T cells may come from the graft donor. Both conserved end residues are part of each CDR3. D genes are given only for firm matches. Not all rows give a size; the values are once, few, many and, for expanded clones, a class.

clone size	J gene	D gene	V gene	CDR3 DNA	CDR3 protein
few	TRBJ2-3	.	TRBV10-3	TGTGCCATCAGTGGAGGGAAGAGGGCAGATACGCAGTATTTT	CAISGGKRADTQYF
many	TRBJ2-3	.	TRBV7-8	TGTGCCAGCAGCTTACTTTGGGATTTAGCCCCAGGTGCGCAGTATTTT	CASSLLWDLAPGAQYF
few	TRBJ2-1	TRBD2	TRBV6-2/TRBV6-3	TGTGCCAGCAGTTACTGGGCAGGGGGGGCGACTAGCGGGAGGAATGAGCAGTTCTTC	CASSYWAGGATSGRNEQFF
.	TRBJ2-1	TRBD2	TRBV30	TGTGCCTGGACGGGTCCGGGACTAGCGGGAGTCGGTGAGCAGTTCTTC	CAWTGPGLAGVGEQFF
many	TRBJ1-1	TRBD1	TRBV4-3	TGCGCCAGCAGCCAAGATGTCGGGACAGGAGATACTGAAGCTTTCTTT	CASSQDVGTGDTEAFF
few	TRBJ1-3	TRBD1	TRBV28	TGTGCCAGCAGTCCGACAGGGCGAAACACCATATATTTT	CASSPTGRNTIYF
.	TRBJ2-5	.	TRBV4-3	TGCGCCAGCAGCCGTCGACTAAGCGTACAAGAGACCCAGTACTTC	CASSRRLSVQETQYF
few	TRBJ2-5	.	TRBV20-1	TGCAGTGCTAGAGCAGGGTTTCAAGAGACCCAGTACTTC	CSARAGFQETQYF
few	TRBJ2-2	.	TRBV9	TGTGCCAGCAGCGTTAACGGACAGGAGGGAACCGGGGAGCTGTTTTTT	CASSVNGQEGTGELFF
.	TRBJ2-7	.	TRBV20-1	TGCAGTGCTAGCTGGGCCTACGAGCAGTACTTC	CSASWAYEQYF
.	TRBJ2-5	TRBD2	TRBV5-6	TGTGCCAGCAGCTCTGGACTAGCGGGAGGCCGATCGTCCCACTTC	CASSSGLAGGRSSHF
few	TRBJ2-1	.	TRBV5-8	TGTGCCAGCAGCTTGGGGTCTTTCAATGAGCAGTTCTTC	CASSLGSFNEQFF
.	TRBJ1-2	.	TRBV14	TGTGCCAGCAGCCAAGATCGGCGGGGGGACTATGGCTACACCTTC	CASSQDRRGDYGYTF
.	TRBJ2-3	.	TRBV27	TGTGCCAGCAGTTTATCTCCAGATACGCAGTATTTT	CASSLSPDTQYF
few	TRBJ2-5	.	TRBV5-1	TGCGCCAGCAGCTTGGGAGGGGCGCGAAGCCAAGAGACCCAGTACTTC	CASSLGGARSQETQYF
many	TRBJ1-2	.	TRBV27	TGTGCCAGCAGTTTATCGGCCGGAAACTATGGCTACACCTTC	CASSLSAGNYGYTF
many	TRBJ2-4	.	TRBV20-1	TGCAGTGCTAGAAGCGCATCTCCGGAAAACATTCAGTACTTC	CSARSASPENIQYF
few	TRBJ1-1	.	TRBV25-1	TGTGCCAGCAGTGAATCGGGGGCATTCTTTAAGGACACTGAAGCTTTCTTT	CASSESGAFFKDTEAFF
.	TRBJ1-5	TRBD1	TRBV7-2	TGTGCCAGCAGCGGACAGGGGGTAAATCAGCCCCAGCATTTT	CASSGQGVNQPQHF
few	TRBJ2-7	TRBD1	TRBV7-9	TGTGCCAGCAGCTTTAGAACTGACAGGGGGCGGAAATACGAGCAGTACTTC	CASSFRTDRGRKYEQYF
many	TRBJ1-5	.	TRBV6-5	TGTGCCAGCGGAGGGAATCAGCCCCAGCATTTT	CASGGNQPQHF
medium-sized	TRBJ2-2	.	TRBV6-5	TGTGCCAGCAGGCTCACACGACAGGAGCCATACACCGGGGAGCTGTTTTTT	CASRLTRQEPYTGELFF
many	TRBJ2-3	.	TRBV29-1	TGCAGTGCATCCCGGGATACGCAGTATTTT	CSASRDTQYF
few	TRBJ2-1	.	TRBV7-9	TGTGCCAGCAGCGCACCGGGACATCTTAGCTCCTACAATGAGCAGTTCTTC	CASSAPGHLSSYNEQFF
few	TRBJ1-1	.	TRBV6-1	TGTGCCAGCAGTGGGGCAACGGGCACTGAAGCTTTCTTT	CASSGATGTEAFF
.	TRBJ2-7	.	TRBV28	TGTGCCAGCAGCCCCAATCGGGGCCCTATCTCCTACGAGCAGTACTTC	CASSPNRGPISYEQYF
many	TRBJ2-2	.	TRBV5-1	TGCGCCAGCGGGCGGGGTCAGTACACCGGGGAGCTGTTTTTT	CASGRGQYTGELFF
many	TRBJ1-1	.	TRBV12-3/TRBV12-4	TGTGCCAGCAGTTTTAACAGTCGGAACACTGAAGCTTTCTTT	CASSFNSRNTEAFF
few	TRBJ2-1	TRBD2	TRBV27	TGTGCCAGCAGTCCCTCAGCGGGAGACTCCTACAATGAGCAGTTCTTC	CASSPSAGDSYNEQFF
.	TRBJ2-7	TRBD1	TRBV11-2	TGTGCCAGCAGCCCCCCGGACAGGGGGCCCTACGAGCAGTACTTC	CASSPPDRGPYEQYF
many	TRBJ2-1	TRBD2	TRBV11-2	TGTGCCAGCAGCCTCCTGCGACTAGCGGGAGCCAATGAGCAGTTCTTC	CASSLLRLAGANEQFF
few	TRBJ2-2	.	TRBV7-2	TGTGCCAGCAGCTTACTAGTCCTTTCCGGGGAGCTGTTTTTT	CASSLLVLSGELFF
.	TRBJ2-5	TRBD2	TRBV27	TGTGCCAGCAGTTTAATTAGCGGGAGCCAAGAGACCCAGTACTTC	CASSLISGSQETQYF
.	TRBJ2-5	.	TRBV5-1	TGCGCCAGCAGCTTGTATCGAGGGGATGAGACCCAGTACTTC	CASSLYRGDETQYF
many	TRBJ2-1	.	TRBV5-1	TGCGCCAGCAGCTTGAGGGGAAGCTCCTACAATGAGCAGTTCTTC	CASSLRGSSYNEQFF
few	TRBJ2-5	.	TRBV6-6	TGTGCCGCACACCGGGACCTCCAAGAGACCCAGTACTTC	CAAHRDLQETQYF
few	TRBJ2-7	.	TRBV5-6	TGTGCCAGCAGCTTGGGGAACGAGCAGTACTTC	CASSLGNEQYF
few	TRBJ1-5	.	TRBV20-1	TGCAGTGCTAGTCGGGGGGCAGGACAGCCCCAGCATTTT	CSASRGAGQPQHF
few	TRBJ2-3	TRBD2	TRBV20-1	TGCAGTGCTAGAGATATAGCGGGAAAGGCTGATACGCAGTATTTT	CSARDIAGKADTQYF
few	TRBJ2-7	.	TRBV27	TGTGCCAGCAGTTTATCCCCCTATCCCCTCGGCGAGCAGTACTTC	CASSLSPYPLGEQYF
.	TRBJ2-3	TRBD2	TRBV7-2	TGTGCCAGCAGCCCTAGCGGGAGGGGAAGAGATACGCAGTATTTT	CASSPSGRGRDTQYF
few	TRBJ1-5	.	TRBV10-3	TGTGCCATCAGCCAAGGACAGAGCAATCAGCCCCAGCATTTT	CAISQGQSNQPQHF
.	TRBJ2-7	TRBD1	TRBV28	TGTGCCAGCAGTTTCTGGGACAGCTACAAGCAGTACTTC	CASSFWDSYKQYF